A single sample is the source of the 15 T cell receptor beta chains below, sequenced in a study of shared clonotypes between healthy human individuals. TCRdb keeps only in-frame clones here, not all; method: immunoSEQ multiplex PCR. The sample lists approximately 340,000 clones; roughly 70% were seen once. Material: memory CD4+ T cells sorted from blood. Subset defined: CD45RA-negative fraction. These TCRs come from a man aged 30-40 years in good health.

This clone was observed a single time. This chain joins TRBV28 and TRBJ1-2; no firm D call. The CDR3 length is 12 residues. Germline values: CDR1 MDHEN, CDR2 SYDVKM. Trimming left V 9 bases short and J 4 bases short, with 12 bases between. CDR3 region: CASSGVGYGYTF. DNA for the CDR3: TGTGCCAGTTCGGGAGTAGGCTATGGCTACACCTTC.

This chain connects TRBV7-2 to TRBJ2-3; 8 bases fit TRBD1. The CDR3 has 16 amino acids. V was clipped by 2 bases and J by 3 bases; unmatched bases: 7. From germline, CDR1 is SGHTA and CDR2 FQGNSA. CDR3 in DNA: TGTGCCAGCAGCTTAAGGGCAGGGGGCGGAACAGATACGCAGTATTTT. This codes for CASSLRAGGGTDTQYF.

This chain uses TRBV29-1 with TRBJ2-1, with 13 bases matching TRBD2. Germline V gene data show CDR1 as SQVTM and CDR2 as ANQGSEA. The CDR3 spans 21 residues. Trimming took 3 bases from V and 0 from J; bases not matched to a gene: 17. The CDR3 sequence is CSVESGFGGTSGTSSYNEQFF. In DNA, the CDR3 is TGCAGCGTTGAGAGTGGGTTTGGGGGGACTAGCGGGACCAGCTCCTACAATGAGCAGTTCTTC.

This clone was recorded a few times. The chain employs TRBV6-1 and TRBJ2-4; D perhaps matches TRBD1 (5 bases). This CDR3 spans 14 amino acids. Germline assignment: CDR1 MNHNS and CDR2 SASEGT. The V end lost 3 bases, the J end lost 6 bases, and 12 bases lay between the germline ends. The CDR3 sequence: CASSEARVRNIQYF. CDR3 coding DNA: TGTGCCAGCAGTGAGGCCAGGGTCAGAAACATTCAGTACTTC.

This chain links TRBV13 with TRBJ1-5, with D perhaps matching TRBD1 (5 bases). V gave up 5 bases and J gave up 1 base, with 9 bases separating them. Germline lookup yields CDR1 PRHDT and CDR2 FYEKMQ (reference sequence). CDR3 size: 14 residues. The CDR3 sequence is CASSAGGSNQPQHF. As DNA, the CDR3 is TGTGCCAGCAGCGCCGGGGGGAGCAATCAGCCCCAGCATTTT.

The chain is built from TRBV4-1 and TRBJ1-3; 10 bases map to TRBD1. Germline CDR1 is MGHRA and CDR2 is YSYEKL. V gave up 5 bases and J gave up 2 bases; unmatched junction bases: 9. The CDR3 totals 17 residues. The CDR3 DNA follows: TGCGCCAGCAGCTCGATAAGGGACAGGGGAGCTGGAAACACCATATATTTT. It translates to CASSSIRDRGAGNTIYF.

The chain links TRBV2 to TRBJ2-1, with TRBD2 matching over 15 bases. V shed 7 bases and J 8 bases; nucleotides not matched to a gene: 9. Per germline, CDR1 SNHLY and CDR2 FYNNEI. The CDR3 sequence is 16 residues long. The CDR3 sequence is CASKAGLAGGLDEQFF. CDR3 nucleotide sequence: TGTGCCAGCAAGGCGGGACTAGCGGGAGGTCTCGATGAGCAGTTCTTC.

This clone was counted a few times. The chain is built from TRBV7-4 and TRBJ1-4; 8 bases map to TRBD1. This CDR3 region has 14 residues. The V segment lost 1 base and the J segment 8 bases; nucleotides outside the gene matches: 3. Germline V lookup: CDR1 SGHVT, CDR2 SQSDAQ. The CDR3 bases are TGTGCCAGCAGCTTAGGGAGGGACAGGGAAAAACTGTTTTTT. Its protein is CASSLGRDREKLFF.

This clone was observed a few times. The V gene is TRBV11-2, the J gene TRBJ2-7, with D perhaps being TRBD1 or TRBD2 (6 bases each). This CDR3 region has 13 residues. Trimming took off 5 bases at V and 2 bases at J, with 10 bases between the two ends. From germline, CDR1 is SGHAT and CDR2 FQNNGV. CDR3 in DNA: TGTGCCAGCAGCCCCGGGGGCCCCTACGAGCAGTACTTC. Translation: CASSPGGPYEQYF.

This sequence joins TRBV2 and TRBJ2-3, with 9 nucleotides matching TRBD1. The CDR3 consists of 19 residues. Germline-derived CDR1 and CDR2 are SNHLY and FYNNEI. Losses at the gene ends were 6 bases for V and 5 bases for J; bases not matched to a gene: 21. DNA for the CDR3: TGTGCCAGCAGCAAACCTACCATGGACAGGGGAGAACATGGAGATACGCAGTATTTT. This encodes CASSKPTMDRGEHGDTQYF.

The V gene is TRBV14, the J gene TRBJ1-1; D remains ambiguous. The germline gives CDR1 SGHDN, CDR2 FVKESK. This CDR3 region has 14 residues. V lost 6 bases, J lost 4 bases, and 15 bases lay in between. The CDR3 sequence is CASSPDFRSTEAFF. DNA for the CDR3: TGTGCCAGCAGTCCAGATTTCCGGAGCACTGAAGCTTTCTTT.

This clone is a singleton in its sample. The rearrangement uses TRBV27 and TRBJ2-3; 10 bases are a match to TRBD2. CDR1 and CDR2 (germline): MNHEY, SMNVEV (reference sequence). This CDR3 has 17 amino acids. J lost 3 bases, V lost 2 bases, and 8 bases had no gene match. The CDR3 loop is CASSLMKGLARTDTQYF. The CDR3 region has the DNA TGTGCCAGCAGTTTAATGAAGGGACTAGCGAGAACAGATACGCAGTATTTT.

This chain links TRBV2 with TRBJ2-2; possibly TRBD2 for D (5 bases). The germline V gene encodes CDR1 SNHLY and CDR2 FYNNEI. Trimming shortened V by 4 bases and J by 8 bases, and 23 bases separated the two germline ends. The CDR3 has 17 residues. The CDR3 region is CASSVFGWPSLSGELFF. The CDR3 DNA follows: TGTGCCAGCAGTGTATTTGGCTGGCCTAGCCTGTCGGGGGAGCTGTTTTTT.

The CDR3 DNA reads as TGTGCCAGCAGCTTGGTTCAGGTACACGGCTACACCTTC. It codes for CASSLVQVHGYTF. The chain is built from TRBV5-4 and TRBJ1-2; D is unresolved. Trimming took off 0 bases at V and 8 bases at J, with 11 bases between the two ends. This CDR3 comprises 13 residues. Germline loops: CDR1 SGHNT, CDR2 YYREEE (reference sequence). Full variable domain (outside the CDR3, taken from reference TRBV5-4 and TRBJ1-2): ETGVTQSPTHLIKTRGQQVTLRCSSQSGHNTVSWYQQALGQGPQFIFQYYREEENGRGNFPPRFSGLQFPNYSSELNVNALELDDSALYLCASSLVQVHGYTFGSGTRLTVV.

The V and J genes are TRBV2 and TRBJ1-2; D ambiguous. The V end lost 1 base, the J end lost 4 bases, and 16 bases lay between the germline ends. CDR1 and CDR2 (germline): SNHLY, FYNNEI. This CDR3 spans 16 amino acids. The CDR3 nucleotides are TGTGCCAGCAGTGAAGGGCCATCCGACCGGGGCTATGGCTACACCTTC. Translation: CASSEGPSDRGYGYTF.